These T cell receptor beta chains were read from a single sample in a study of shared clonotypes between healthy human individuals. This table comes from immunoSEQ multiplex PCR, and its TCRdb copy is limited to in-frame clones, with some not included. This table holds roughly 2.4 million clones, under 97% found once. Sequenced input: naive CD4+ T cells sorted from blood. These TCRs come from a man aged 18 to 30 in good health. Both conserved end residues are part of each CDR3. A D gene is named only where the DNA matches it firmly. Part of the rows lack a size; the others show once, few, many or a class for expanded clones.

d_gene,v_gene,len,abundance,j_gene,CDR3aa,CDR3nt
.,TRBV5-1,17,.,TRBJ1-3,CASSPSTGLLSGNTIYF,TGCGCCAGCAGTCCGTCGACAGGACTCCTCTCTGGAAACACCATATATTTT
TRBD1,TRBV5-4,12,.,TRBJ2-4,CASSSTGNIQYF,TGTGCCAGCAGCTCGACAGGGAACATTCAGTACTTC
.,TRBV5-6,15,.,TRBJ2-7,CASSFNQALWGEQYF,TGTGCCAGCAGCTTCAACCAGGCGTTGTGGGGTGAGCAGTACTTC
.,TRBV6-5,14,.,TRBJ1-1,CASSKRDRAYEAFF,TGTGCCAGCAGTAAAAGGGACCGAGCTTACGAAGCTTTCTTT
.,TRBV25-1,11,.,TRBJ2-5,CASTTRETQYF,TGTGCCAGCACTACCCGGGAGACCCAGTACTTC
.,TRBV5-6,15,few,TRBJ1-6,CASSLVGGNNSPLHF,TGTGCCAGCAGCTTGGTAGGGGGGAATAATTCACCCCTCCACTTT
.,TRBV5-1,14,.,TRBJ2-5,CASSLEAGQETQYF,TGCGCCAGCAGCTTGGAGGCAGGACAAGAGACCCAGTACTTC
.,TRBV10-3,16,.,TRBJ2-6,CASGPGGYTGANVLTF,TGTGCCTCAGGCCCCGGGGGCTATACTGGGGCCAACGTCCTGACTTTC
.,TRBV10-3,13,.,TRBJ1-1,CAIRAGLNTEAFF,TGTGCCATCAGGGCAGGGTTGAACACTGAAGCTTTCTTT
TRBD2,TRBV9,15,.,TRBJ2-5,CASSGTLAGVETQYF,TGTGCCAGCAGCGGGACACTAGCGGGAGTGGAGACCCAGTACTTC
TRBD1,TRBV6-1,15,.,TRBJ1-2,CASSGQPGQGYGYTF,TGTGCCAGCAGTGGCCAACCGGGACAGGGCTATGGCTACACCTTC
TRBD1,TRBV5-8,15,.,TRBJ1-2,CASSGDGTGKYGYTF,TGTGCCAGCAGCGGAGACGGGACAGGGAAGTATGGCTACACCTTC
.,TRBV5-6,14,.,TRBJ2-5,CASSPWRLQETQYF,TGTGCCAGCAGTCCATGGCGGTTACAAGAGACCCAGTACTTC
.,TRBV30,11,.,TRBJ2-1,CARSTGTEQFF,TGTGCCCGGAGCACGGGGACTGAGCAGTTCTTC
.,TRBV30,19,.,TRBJ1-6,CAWRRLKGNIVGDNSPLHF,TGTGCCTGGAGGCGGTTAAAGGGAAACATAGTGGGGGATAATTCACCCCTCCACTTT
.,TRBV11-2,12,.,TRBJ2-7,CASQAWGYEQYF,TGTGCCAGTCAGGCCTGGGGCTACGAGCAGTACTTC
.,TRBV7-7,16,.,TRBJ2-5,CASSRGTGPNRETQYF,TGTGCTAGCAGCCGGGGGACTGGCCCCAACCGAGAGACCCAGTACTTC
.,TRBV28,15,.,TRBJ1-1,CASSKSARTNTEAFF,TGTGCCAGCAGTAAATCAGCTAGAACGAACACTGAAGCTTTCTTT
TRBD1,TRBV28,13,.,TRBJ1-1,CASSGQMNTEAFF,TGTGCCAGCTCGGGACAGATGAACACTGAAGCTTTCTTT
TRBD2,TRBV14,20,.,TRBJ2-3,CASSQSPLQRGGLNTDTQYF,TGTGCCAGCAGCCAATCCCCACTCCAGCGGGGGGGCCTAAACACAGATACGCAGTATTTT
.,TRBV6-5,11,.,TRBJ2-7,CASSLNLEQYF,TGTGCCAGCAGTCTTAACCTCGAGCAGTACTTC
.,TRBV7-9,14,.,TRBJ2-2,CASRMGMRTGELFF,TGTGCCAGCCGAATGGGAATGAGGACCGGGGAGCTGTTTTTT
.,TRBV4-1,17,.,TRBJ1-4,CASSLPTTGATNEKLFF,TGCGCCAGCAGCCTTCCTACGACTGGTGCAACTAATGAAAAACTGTTTTTT
TRBD1,TRBV5-1,15,.,TRBJ1-6,CASSLQGGIDSPLHF,TGCGCCAGCAGCTTACAGGGGGGGATTGATTCACCCCTCCACTTT
TRBD2,TRBV7-2,16,.,TRBJ2-5,CASSLAWSSGKETQYF,TGTGCCAGCAGCTTAGCCTGGAGTAGCGGGAAAGAGACCCAGTACTTC
TRBD1,TRBV27,14,.,TRBJ1-1,CASRMDRVGTEAFF,TGTGCCAGCAGAATGGACAGGGTGGGCACTGAAGCTTTCTTT
.,TRBV12-5,15,.,TRBJ2-7,CASGLEPGGSYEQYF,TGTGCTAGTGGTTTGGAACCAGGAGGCTCCTACGAGCAGTACTTC
.,TRBV18,13,.,TRBJ1-5,CASSPDRNQLQHF,TGTGCCAGCTCACCCGACAGGAATCAGCTCCAGCATTTT
TRBD1,TRBV7-9,14,.,TRBJ1-1,CASSLGGLNTEAFF,TGTGCCAGCAGCCTAGGGGGCTTGAACACTGAAGCTTTCTTT